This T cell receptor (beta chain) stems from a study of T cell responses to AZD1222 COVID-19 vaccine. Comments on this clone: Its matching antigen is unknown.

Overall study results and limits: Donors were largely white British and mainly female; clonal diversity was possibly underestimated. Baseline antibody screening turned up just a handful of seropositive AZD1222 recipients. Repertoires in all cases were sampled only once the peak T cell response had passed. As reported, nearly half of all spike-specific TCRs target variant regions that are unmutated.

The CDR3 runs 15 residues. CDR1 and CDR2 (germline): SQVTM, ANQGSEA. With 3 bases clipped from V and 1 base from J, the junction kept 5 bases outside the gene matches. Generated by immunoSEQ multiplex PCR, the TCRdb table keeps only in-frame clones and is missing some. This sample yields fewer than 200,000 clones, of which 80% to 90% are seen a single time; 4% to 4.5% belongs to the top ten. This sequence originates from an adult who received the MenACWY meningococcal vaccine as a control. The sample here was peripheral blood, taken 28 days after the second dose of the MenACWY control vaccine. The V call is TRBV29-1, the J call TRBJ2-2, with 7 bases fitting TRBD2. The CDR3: CSVDEPGGNTGELFF. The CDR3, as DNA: TGCAGCGTTGACGAACCGGGAGGGAACACCGGGGAGCTGTTTTTT.